This record concerns one T cell receptor beta chain sequence. No antigen is known for it. Trimming cost V 1 base and J 0 bases, with 16 bases left between them. The CDR3 sequence is 18 residues long. CDR1 is MNHEY, CDR2 SVGEGT, per germline. Quantitative molecular-barcoded 5'-RACE generated the TCR beta libraries. TCRdb called the 5' RACE reads again in MiXCR, with one record for every CDR3 protein. The table lists hundreds of thousands of distinct CDR3 sequences, 20% to 30% of them singletons. These data come from a study of CD8 T cells in ankylosing spondylitis. Study-level results: Blood from ankylosing spondylitis patients appeared to carry a characteristic roughly 8-variant TCR beta motif.

The clonotype was recovered from a male donor with ankylosing spondylitis. The chain links TRBV6-2 or TRBV6-3 to TRBJ2-4; TRBD1 is a possible D gene (6 bases). Sequenced: blood, either unsorted or a sorted T cell fraction (not recorded which). In nucleotides, the CDR3 is TGTGCCAGCAGTTACTGGAAAGGGGGACGAGAAGCCAAAAACATTCAGTACTTC. Translating it yields CASSYWKGGREAKNIQYF.